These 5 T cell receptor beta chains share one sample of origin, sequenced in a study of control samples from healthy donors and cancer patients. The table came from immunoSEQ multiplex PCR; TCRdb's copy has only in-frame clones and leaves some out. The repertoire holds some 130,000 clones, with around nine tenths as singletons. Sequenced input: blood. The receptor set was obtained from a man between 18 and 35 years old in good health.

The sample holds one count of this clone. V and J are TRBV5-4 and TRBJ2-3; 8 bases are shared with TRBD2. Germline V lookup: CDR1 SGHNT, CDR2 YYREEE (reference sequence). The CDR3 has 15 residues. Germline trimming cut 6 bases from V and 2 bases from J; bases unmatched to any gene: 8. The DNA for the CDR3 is TGTGCCAGCAAGCGGGGGTTGCTCTTCACAGATACGCAGTATTTT. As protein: CASKRGLLFTDTQYF. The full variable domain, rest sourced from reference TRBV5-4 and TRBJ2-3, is ETGVTQSPTHLIKTRGQQVTLRCSSQSGHNTVSWYQQALGQGPQFIFQYYREEENGRGNFPPRFSGLQFPNYSSELNVNALELDDSALYLCASKRGLLFTDTQYFGPGTRLTVL.

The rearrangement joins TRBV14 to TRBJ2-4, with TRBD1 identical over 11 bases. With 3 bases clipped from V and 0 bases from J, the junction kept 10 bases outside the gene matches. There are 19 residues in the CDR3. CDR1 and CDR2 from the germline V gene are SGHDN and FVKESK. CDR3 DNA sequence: TGTGCCAGCAGCCAGGCCTTTTTGGACAGGGGGCTAGCCAAAAACATTCAGTACTTC. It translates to CASSQAFLDRGLAKNIQYF.

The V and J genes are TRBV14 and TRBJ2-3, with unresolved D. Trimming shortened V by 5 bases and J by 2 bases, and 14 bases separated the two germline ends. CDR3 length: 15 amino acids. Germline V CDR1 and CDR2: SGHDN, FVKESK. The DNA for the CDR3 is TGTGCCAGCAGCTCAGACCGGTGGGCCACAGATACGCAGTATTTT. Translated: CASSSDRWATDTQYF.

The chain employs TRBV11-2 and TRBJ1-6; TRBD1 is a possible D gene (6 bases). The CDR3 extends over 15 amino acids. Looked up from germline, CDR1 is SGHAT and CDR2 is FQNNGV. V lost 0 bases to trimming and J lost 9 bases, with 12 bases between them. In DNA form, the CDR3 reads TGTGCCAGCAGCTTAGAGCGGGGGGCAATTTCACCCCTCCACTTT. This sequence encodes CASSLERGAISPLHF.

The CDR3 bases are TGTGCCAGCAGCGTAGCTGCCAGTCTCCACAATGAGCAGTTCTTC. Translated: CASSVAASLHNEQFF. The chain carries TRBV9 and TRBJ2-1; no definite D call. The CDR3 covers 15 residues. V lost 0 bases, J lost 5 bases, and 12 bases lay in between. Germline V gene data show CDR1 as SGDLS and CDR2 as YYNGEE.